The rows below give T cell receptor beta chains drawn from one sample of a study of control samples from healthy donors and cancer patients. Clones were read by immunoSEQ multiplex PCR, and TCRdb kept only the in-frame ones, dropping some. Here the sample table reports about 200,000 clones. The sample comprised blood. These receptor sequences come from a woman in her twenties or thirties in good health. Each CDR3 is given without its conserved first and last residue. Fields, in order: J gene, CDR3 length, V gene, CDR3 protein.

>TRBJ2-7|11|TRBV6-2/TRBV6-3
ASSYRPYYEQY
>TRBJ2-3|12|TRBV27
ATARAGRTDTQY
>TRBJ1-4|12|TRBV28
ASSPGTGYEKLF
>TRBJ1-3|15|TRBV11-2
ASSYGRSFGFGNTIY
>TRBJ2-5|11|TRBV5-5
ASSLGGYGTQY
>TRBJ2-3|11|TRBV29-1
SVEGEKGDTQY
>TRBJ1-1|11|TRBV9
ASSPGGNTEAF
>TRBJ1-2|12|TRBV21-1
ASSGLDRDYGYT
>TRBJ1-2|10|TRBV2
ASRVQRVGYT
>TRBJ2-7|14|TRBV6-1
ASSENRETTSYEQY
>TRBJ1-3|14|TRBV28
ASSTGTASSGNTIY
>TRBJ1-5|11|TRBV6-6
AEGGREGQPQH
>TRBJ2-2|13|TRBV7-2
ASSLVASGQGELF
>TRBJ2-1|11|TRBV4-2
ASSPPDVGEQF
>TRBJ2-3|11|TRBV2
ASSDEYTDTQY
>TRBJ2-1|12|TRBV5-1
ASSLGDSYNEQF
>TRBJ1-4|12|TRBV7-9
ASSQGQGGEKLF
>TRBJ1-3|13|TRBV6-4
ASSEGQGAADTIY
>TRBJ2-1|10|TRBV7-3
ASSSQGNEQF
>TRBJ1-3|14|TRBV6-6
ASSTITGGTGNTIY
>TRBJ2-3|12|TRBV7-9
ASNPSGGSDTQY
>TRBJ1-2|11|TRBV28
ASSAGLNYGYT
>TRBJ2-4|13|TRBV19
ASRPGGGAKNIQY
>TRBJ2-4|16|TRBV5-1
ASSLAPGMVGPKNIQY
>TRBJ2-7|11|TRBV5-4
ASSLGDHYEQY
>TRBJ1-1|11|TRBV2
ASSLTGNTEAF
>TRBJ1-4|13|TRBV4-1
ASSQAQRHIEKLF
>TRBJ2-1|15|TRBV10-3
AISDPSGGALYNEQF
>TRBJ2-3|11|TRBV5-1
ASSLAGRDTQY
>TRBJ2-1|17|TRBV6-2/TRBV6-3
ASSPLWLQGALRYNEQF
>TRBJ1-1|11|TRBV24-1
ATKQGLNTEAF
>TRBJ1-3|13|TRBV6-5
ASRSGGAKGNTIY
>TRBJ2-5|11|TRBV27
ASRPTAQETQY
>TRBJ1-3|11|TRBV9
ASSEVSGNTIY
>TRBJ2-1|13|TRBV6-5
ASRTDRGPNNEQF
>TRBJ1-5|16|TRBV19
ASSIDLRGVRSNQPQH
>TRBJ2-7|12|TRBV19
ASSIGAYSYEQY
>TRBJ2-3|13|TRBV4-2
ASSQDLTSTDTQY
>TRBJ1-5|10|TRBV28
ASTDRGEPQH
>TRBJ2-7|15|TRBV19
ASSTPRSTGGRYEQY
>TRBJ1-5|13|TRBV27
ASSFGGYSNQPQH
>TRBJ1-1|11|TRBV28
ASSFRRNTEAF
>TRBJ2-3|10|TRBV18
ASSPGPDTQY
>TRBJ1-2|12|TRBV28
ASLSWVGNYGYT
>TRBJ2-7|14|TRBV28
ASSFIELGTPYEQY
>TRBJ2-1|11|TRBV9
ASSAYSYNEQF
>TRBJ1-2|13|TRBV28
ASSTRQGINYGYT
>TRBJ1-4|15|TRBV28
ASSLASGFATNEKLF
>TRBJ1-5|16|TRBV5-1
ASSLAERGQYSNQPQH
>TRBJ1-2|11|TRBV28
ASSKGSGYGYT
>TRBJ1-2|11|TRBV6-1
ASSEALNYGYT
>-|9|TRBV5-6
ASSLNGEQF
>TRBJ1-2|15|TRBV7-2
ASSGRGTGFDLGGYT